This TCR beta chain stems from a study of blood T cells in healthy people across ages. Study observations and caveats: Diversity estimated from one million T cells was considered an underestimate.

This clonotype was detected once. What it binds is unknown. Together with a sample-barcoded 5' primer, a J-beta primer mix was included in a second PCR lasting roughly 6 to 12 cycles. Every sample gave at least 2.5 million paired-end reads containing CDR3. MiXCR was run by TCRdb on the 5' RACE reads, yielding one entry per CDR3 protein. The sample comprises about 780,000 distinct CDR3 sequences, roughly 46% of which are singletons, and about a sixth rests with the top ten. Peripheral blood samples of 7.5 to 10 milliliters were drawn from each donor. Material: blood. This sequence originates from a man older than 75 in good health.

CDR3 bases: TGCGCCAGCAGCCAAATGCCGCTAGCGGGGGCTCGCACAGATACGCAGTATTTT. Amino acid sequence: CASSQMPLAGARTDTQYF. The gene calls are TRBV4-3 and TRBJ2-3, with TRBD2 matching over 10 bases. V shed 2 bases and J 1 base; nucleotides not matched to a gene: 9. From germline, CDR1 is LGHNA and CDR2 YSLEER. The CDR3 contains 18 residues.